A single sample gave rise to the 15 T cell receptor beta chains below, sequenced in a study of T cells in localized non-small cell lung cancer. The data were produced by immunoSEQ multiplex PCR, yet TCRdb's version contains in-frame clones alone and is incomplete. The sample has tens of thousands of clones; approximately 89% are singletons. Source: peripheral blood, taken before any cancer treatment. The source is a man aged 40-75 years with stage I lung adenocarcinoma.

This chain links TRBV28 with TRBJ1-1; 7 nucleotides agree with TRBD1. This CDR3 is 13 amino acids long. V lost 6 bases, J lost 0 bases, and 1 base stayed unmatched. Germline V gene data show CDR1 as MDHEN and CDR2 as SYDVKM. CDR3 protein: CASRGQMNTEAFF. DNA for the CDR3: TGTGCCAGCAGGGGACAGATGAACACTGAAGCTTTCTTT. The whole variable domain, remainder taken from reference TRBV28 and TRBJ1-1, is DVKVTQSSRYLVKRTGEKVFLECVQDMDHENMFWYRQDPGLGLRLIYFSYDVKMKEKGDIPEGYSVSREKKERFSLILESASTNQTSMYLCASRGQMNTEAFFGQGTRLTVV.

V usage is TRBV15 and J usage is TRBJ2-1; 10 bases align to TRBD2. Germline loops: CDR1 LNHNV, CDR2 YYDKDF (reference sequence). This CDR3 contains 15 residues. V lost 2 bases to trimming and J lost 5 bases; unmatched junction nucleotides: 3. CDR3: CATSRSGRANNEQFF. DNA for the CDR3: TGTGCCACCAGCAGAAGCGGGAGGGCTAACAATGAGCAGTTCTTC.

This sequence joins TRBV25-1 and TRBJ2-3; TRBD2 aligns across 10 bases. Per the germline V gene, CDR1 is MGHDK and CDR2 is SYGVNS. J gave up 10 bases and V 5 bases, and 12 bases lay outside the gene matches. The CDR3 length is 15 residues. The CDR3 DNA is TGTGCCAGCAGTCAGACTAGCGGGTCGCTACGGTCGCAGTATTTT. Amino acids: CASSQTSGSLRSQYF. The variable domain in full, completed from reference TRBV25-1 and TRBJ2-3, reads EADIYQTPRYLVIGTGKKITLECSQTMGHDKMYWYQQDPGMELHLIHYSYGVNSTEKGDLSSESTVSRIRTEHFPLTLESARPSHTSQYLCASSQTSGSLRSQYFGPGTRLTVL.

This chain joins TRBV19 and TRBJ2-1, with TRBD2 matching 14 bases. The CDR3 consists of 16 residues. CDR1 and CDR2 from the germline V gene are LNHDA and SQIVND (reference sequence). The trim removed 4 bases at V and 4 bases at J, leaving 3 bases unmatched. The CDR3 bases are TGTGCCAGTAGTAGACTAGCGGGAGGGTCATACAATGAGCAGTTCTTC. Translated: CASSRLAGGSYNEQFF. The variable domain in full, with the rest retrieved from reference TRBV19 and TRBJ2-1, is DGGITQSPKYLFRKEGQNVTLSCEQNLNHDAMYWYRQDPGQGLRLIYYSQIVNDFQKGDIAEGYSVSREKKESFPLTVTSAQKNPTAFYLCASSRLAGGSYNEQFFGPGTRLTVL.

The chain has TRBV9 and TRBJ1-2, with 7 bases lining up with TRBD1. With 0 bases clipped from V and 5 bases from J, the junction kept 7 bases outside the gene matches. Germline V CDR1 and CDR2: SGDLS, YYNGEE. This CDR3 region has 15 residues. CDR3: CASSVARDRDYGYTF. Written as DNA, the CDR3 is TGTGCCAGCAGCGTAGCCCGAGACAGGGATTATGGCTACACCTTC.

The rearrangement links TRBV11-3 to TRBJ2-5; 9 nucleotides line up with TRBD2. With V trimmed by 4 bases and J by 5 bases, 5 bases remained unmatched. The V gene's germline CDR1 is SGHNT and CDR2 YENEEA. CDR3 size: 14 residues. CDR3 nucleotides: TGTGCCAGCAGCTCATTAGCGGGAGAGGAGACCCAGTACTTC. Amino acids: CASSSLAGEETQYF.

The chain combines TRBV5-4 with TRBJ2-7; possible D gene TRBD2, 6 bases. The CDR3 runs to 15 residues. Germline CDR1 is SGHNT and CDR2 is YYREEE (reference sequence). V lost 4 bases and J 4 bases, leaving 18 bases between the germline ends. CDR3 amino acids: CASSAVLAPGYEQYF. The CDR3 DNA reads TGTGCCAGCAGCGCTGTTCTAGCGCCAGGTTACGAGCAGTACTTC. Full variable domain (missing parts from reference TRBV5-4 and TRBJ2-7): ETGVTQSPTHLIKTRGQQVTLRCSSQSGHNTVSWYQQALGQGPQFIFQYYREEENGRGNFPPRFSGLQFPNYSSELNVNALELDDSALYLCASSAVLAPGYEQYFGPGTRLTVT.

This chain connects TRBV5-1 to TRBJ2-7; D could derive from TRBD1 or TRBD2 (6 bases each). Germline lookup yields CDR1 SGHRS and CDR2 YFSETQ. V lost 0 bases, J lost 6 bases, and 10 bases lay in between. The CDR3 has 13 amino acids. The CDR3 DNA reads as TGCGCCAGCAGCTTGGGGGGGGCCACCGAGCAGTACTTC. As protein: CASSLGGATEQYF. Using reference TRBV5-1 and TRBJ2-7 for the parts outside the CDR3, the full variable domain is KAGVTQTPRYLIKTRGQQVTLSCSPISGHRSVSWYQQTPGQGLQFLFEYFSETQRNKGNFPGRFSGRQFSNSRSEMNVSTLELGDSALYLCASSLGGATEQYFGPGTRLTVT.

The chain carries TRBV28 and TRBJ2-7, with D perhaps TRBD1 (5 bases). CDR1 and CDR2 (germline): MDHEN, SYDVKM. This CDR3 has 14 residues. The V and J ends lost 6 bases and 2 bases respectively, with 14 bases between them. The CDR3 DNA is TGTGCCAGCAGCCCTGGGGCCTTAGCCTACGAGCAGTACTTC. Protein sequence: CASSPGALAYEQYF.

The CDR3 is CAGKDLNTGELFF. Written as DNA, the CDR3 is TGTGCCGGAAAGGATCTTAACACCGGGGAGCTGTTTTTT. The gene calls are TRBV6-1 and TRBJ2-2; the D is unclear. CDR1 and CDR2 from the germline V gene are MNHNS and SASEGT. CDR3 length equals 13 residues. Trimming cost V 11 bases and J 2 bases, with 12 bases left between them.

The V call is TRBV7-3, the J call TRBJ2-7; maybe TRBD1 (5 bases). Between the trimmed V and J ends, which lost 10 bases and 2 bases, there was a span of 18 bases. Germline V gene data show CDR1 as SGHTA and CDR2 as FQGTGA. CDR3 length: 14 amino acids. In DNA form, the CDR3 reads TGTGCCACCCAGGGTGGGGTGGGTACCTACGAGCAGTACTTC. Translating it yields CATQGGVGTYEQYF.

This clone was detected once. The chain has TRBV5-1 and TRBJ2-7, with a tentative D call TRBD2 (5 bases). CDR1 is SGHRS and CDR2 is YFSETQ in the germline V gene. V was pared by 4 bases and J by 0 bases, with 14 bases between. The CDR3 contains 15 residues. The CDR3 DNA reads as TGCGCCAGCAGCGTCAGCACGGGGAGCTCCTACGAGCAGTACTTC. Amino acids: CASSVSTGSSYEQYF.

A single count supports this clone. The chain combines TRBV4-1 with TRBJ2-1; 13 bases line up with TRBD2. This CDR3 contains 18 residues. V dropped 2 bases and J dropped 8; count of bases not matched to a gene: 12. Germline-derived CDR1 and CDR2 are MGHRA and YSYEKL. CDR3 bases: TGCGCCAGCAGCCAAAGGACTAGCGGGAGAGGTCCGGTGGATGAGCAGTTCTTC. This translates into CASSQRTSGRGPVDEQFF.

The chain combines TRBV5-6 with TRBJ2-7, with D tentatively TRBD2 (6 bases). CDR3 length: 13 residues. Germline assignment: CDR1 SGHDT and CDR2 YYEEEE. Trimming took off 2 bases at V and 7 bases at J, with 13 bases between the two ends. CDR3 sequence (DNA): TGTGCCAGCAGCTTCGGAGGGGCTGAGGAGCAGTACTTC. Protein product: CASSFGGAEEQYF.

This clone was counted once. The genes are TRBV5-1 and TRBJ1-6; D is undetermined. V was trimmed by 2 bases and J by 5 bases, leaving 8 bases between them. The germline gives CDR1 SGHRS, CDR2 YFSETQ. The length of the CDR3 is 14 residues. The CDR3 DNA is TGCGCCAGCAGCTTAGGGATTCATAATTCACCCCTCCACTTT. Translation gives CASSLGIHNSPLHF.